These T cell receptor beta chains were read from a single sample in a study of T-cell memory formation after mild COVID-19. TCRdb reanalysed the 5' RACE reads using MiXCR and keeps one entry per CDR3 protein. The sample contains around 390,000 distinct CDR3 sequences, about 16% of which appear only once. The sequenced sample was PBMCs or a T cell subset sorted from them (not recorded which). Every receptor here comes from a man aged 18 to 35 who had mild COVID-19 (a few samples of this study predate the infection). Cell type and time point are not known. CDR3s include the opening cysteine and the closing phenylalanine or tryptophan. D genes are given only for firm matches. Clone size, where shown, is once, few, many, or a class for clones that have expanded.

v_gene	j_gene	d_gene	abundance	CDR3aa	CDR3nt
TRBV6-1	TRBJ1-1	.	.	CASTEAFF	TGTGCCAGCACTGAAGCTTTCTTT
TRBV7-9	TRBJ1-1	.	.	CASSLTGREAFF	TGTGCCAGCAGCTTAACAGGGCGGGAAGCTTTCTTT
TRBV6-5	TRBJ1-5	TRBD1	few	CASSPVGQEYQPQHF	TGTGCCAGCAGTCCGGTGGGACAGGAGTATCAGCCCCAGCATTTT
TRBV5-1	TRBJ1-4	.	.	CASSAKPTGRDEKLFF	TGCGCCAGCAGCGCCAAACCAACGGGGAGAGATGAAAAACTGTTTTTT
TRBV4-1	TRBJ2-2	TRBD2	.	CASSGGGPNTGELFF	TGCGCCAGCTCGGGGGGTGGTCCGAACACCGGGGAGCTGTTTTTT
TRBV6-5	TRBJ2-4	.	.	CASSFDRKIAKNIQYF	TGTGCCAGCAGTTTCGACAGGAAGATAGCCAAAAACATTCAGTACTTC
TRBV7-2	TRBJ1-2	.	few	CASSLTGYYGYTF	TGTGCCAGCAGCTTGACCGGGTATTATGGCTACACCTTC
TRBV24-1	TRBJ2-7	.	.	CATSDSSGYEQYF	TGTGCCACCAGTGATTCATCAGGTTACGAGCAGTACTTC
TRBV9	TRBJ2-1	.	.	CASSPSGRRNEQFF	TGTGCCAGCAGCCCTTCAGGGAGGCGGAATGAGCAGTTCTTC
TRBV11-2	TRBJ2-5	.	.	CASTPRTDQETQYF	TGTGCCAGCACCCCGAGGACGGACCAAGAGACCCAGTACTTC
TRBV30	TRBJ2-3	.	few	CASASGPSTDTQYF	TGTGCTTCTGCTTCGGGGCCTAGCACAGATACGCAGTATTTT
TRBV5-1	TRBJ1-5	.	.	CASSSGPGVMNQPQHF	TGCGCCAGCAGCTCGGGACCGGGAGTAATGAATCAGCCCCAGCATTTT
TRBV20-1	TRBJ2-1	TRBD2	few	CSARPLAGGHFNEQFF	TGCAGTGCTAGACCGCTAGCGGGGGGGCATTTCAATGAGCAGTTCTTC
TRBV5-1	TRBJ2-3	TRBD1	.	CASSWGTELSTDTQYF	TGCGCCAGCAGCTGGGGGACAGAGCTTAGCACAGATACGCAGTATTTT
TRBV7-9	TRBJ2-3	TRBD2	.	CASSFRLAGNTQYF	TGTGCCAGCAGCTTCCGACTAGCGGGGAATACGCAGTATTTT
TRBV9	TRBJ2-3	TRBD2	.	CASSVGTSGASTDTQYF	TGTGCCAGCAGCGTAGGGACTAGCGGGGCTAGCACAGATACGCAGTATTTT
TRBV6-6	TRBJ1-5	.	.	CASSQEGGNQPQHF	TGTGCCAGCAGTCAGGAGGGAGGCAATCAGCCCCAGCATTTT